Below, 13 T cell receptor beta chains from the same sample are listed, as sequenced in a study of T cells after yellow fever vaccination. MiXCR was run by TCRdb on the 5' RACE reads, yielding one entry per CDR3 protein. The table records some 400,000 distinct CDR3 sequences, under 7.5% of them present only once. This material consisted of PBMCs, taken 5 days after the yellow fever booster vaccination. The source is a man aged 25 to 40 who received the YFV17D yellow fever vaccine.

In its sample, this clonotype was seen a few times. The chain recombines TRBV5-5 with TRBJ2-7; 11 positions agree with TRBD1. V lost 0 bases, J lost 5 bases, and 4 bases stayed unmatched. CDR1 and CDR2 (germline): SGHKS, YYEKEE (reference sequence). The CDR3 totals 15 residues. DNA of the CDR3: TGTGCCAGCAGCTTGGGGGGGACAGGGGGTGACGAGCAGTACTTC. It specifies CASSLGGTGGDEQYF.

This clonotype was detected ten times or more. The chain couples TRBV4-2 to TRBJ2-2; D ambiguous. Germline-derived CDR1 and CDR2 are LGHNA and YNFKEQ. With 3 bases removed from V and 6 bases from J, the gap between germline ends came to 26 bases. The CDR3 spans 19 residues. Here the CDR3 DNA reads TGTGCCAGCAGCCAGGATCCCCCCGGCCGGGCACATGTGGCCGGGGAGCTGTTTTTT. This encodes CASSQDPPGRAHVAGELFF.

The table lists this clonotype with a few counts. The genes are TRBV11-2 and TRBJ1-2, with D possibly being TRBD1 (5 bases). The CDR3 runs to 15 residues. The ends were cut back, 6 bases at V and 1 base at J, with 15 bases in the middle. CDR1 is SGHAT and CDR2 is FQNNGV in the germline V gene. CDR3 in amino acids: CASSQAGRVNYGYTF. The CDR3 coding sequence is TGTGCCAGCAGTCAAGCGGGCAGGGTTAACTATGGCTACACCTTC.

As DNA, the CDR3 is TGTGCCAGTAGTACACTTCACGGAAAGAACACTGAAGCTTTCTTT. As protein: CASSTLHGKNTEAFF. J is TRBJ1-1 and V is TRBV19; no firm D call. Looked up from germline, CDR1 is LNHDA and CDR2 is SQIVND (reference sequence). This CDR3 has 15 residues. Deletions cut 4 bases from V and 1 base from J, with 13 bases between.

The sample holds a few counts of this clonotype. The chain couples TRBV29-1 to TRBJ2-1; tentative D call: TRBD2 (5 bases). The CDR3 has 11 residues. Looked up from germline, CDR1 is SQVTM and CDR2 is ANQGSEA. V shed 4 bases and J shed 9 bases, with 10 bases lying between them. The CDR3 loop reads CSVASLTEQFF. CDR3 bases: TGCAGCGTTGCTAGCTTGACTGAGCAGTTCTTC.

The chain couples TRBV4-2 to TRBJ2-1; 11 bases are shared with TRBD2. CDR1 and CDR2 from the germline V gene are LGHNA and YNFKEQ. The J segment lost 4 bases and the V segment lost 8 bases, leaving 13 bases of the junction unmatched. CDR3 length: 17 amino acids. CDR3 residues: CASGPGTSGGVYNEQFF. The CDR3 coding sequence is TGTGCCAGCGGCCCCGGGACTAGCGGTGGAGTGTACAATGAGCAGTTCTTC.

Ten or more counts support this clonotype. The rearrangement uses TRBV20-1 and TRBJ2-2; TRBD2 aligns across 13 bases. V lost 5 bases, J lost 4 bases, and 7 bases stayed unmatched. Germline-derived CDR1 and CDR2 are DFQATT and SNEGSKA (reference sequence). The CDR3 contains 16 residues. CDR3 nucleotide sequence: TGCAGTGCTCGAGGACTAGCGGGAGCCAGCACCGGGGAGCTGTTTTTT. The encoded protein is CSARGLAGASTGELFF.

In this sample, this clonotype turned up a few times. The V call is TRBV11-2, the J call TRBJ2-7, with D unresolved. Germline lookup yields CDR1 SGHAT and CDR2 FQNNGV. The CDR3 length is 14 residues. Trimming took off 4 bases at V and 3 bases at J, with 13 bases between the two ends. The CDR3 nucleotides read TGTGCCAGCAGCTCTCGCTCCTTTGGCTACGAGCAGTACTTC. Amino acids: CASSSRSFGYEQYF.

This clonotype was seen a few times. The CDR3 protein is CATSRGAGLHVLTF. The CDR3 coding sequence is TGTGCCACCAGCAGAGGGGCGGGACTACACGTCCTGACTTTC. V is TRBV15 and J is TRBJ2-6; 7 bases agree with TRBD2. The CDR3 extends over 14 amino acids. Per the germline V gene, CDR1 is LNHNV and CDR2 is YYDKDF (reference sequence). J was trimmed by 11 bases and V by 1 base; bases with no gene match: 5.

The chain employs TRBV3-1 and TRBJ2-3; D may correspond to TRBD1 or TRBD2 (6 bases each). V was cut by 3 bases and J by 0 bases, with 22 bases left in between. Germline assignment: CDR1 LGHDT and CDR2 YNNKEL (reference sequence). The CDR3 is 19 residues long. CDR3 sequence reads: CASSHLRTGVGASTDTQYF. In nucleotides, the CDR3 is TGTGCCAGCAGCCATTTGAGAACGGGAGTGGGGGCTAGCACAGATACGCAGTATTTT.

This clonotype was counted at least ten times. The chain recombines TRBV3-1 with TRBJ2-1; D possibly corresponds to TRBD1 (6 bases). The length of the CDR3 is 15 residues. The germline V gene encodes CDR1 LGHDT and CDR2 YNNKEL (reference sequence). V was cut by 5 bases and J by 2 bases, with 13 bases left in between. This chain's CDR3 is CASSSSGQPYNEQFF. DNA for the CDR3: TGTGCCAGCAGCTCCTCGGGACAACCCTACAATGAGCAGTTCTTC.

In its sample, this clonotype was seen many times. The rearrangement uses TRBV20-1 and TRBJ2-2; D is unclear. The CDR3 contains 13 residues. Germline assignment: CDR1 DFQATT and CDR2 SNEGSKA (reference sequence). V lost 1 base and J lost 6, with 9 bases in between. The DNA of the CDR3 is TGCAGTGCTAGAGCTGCCGACTCCGGGGAGCTGTTTTTT. Translated, it gives CSARAADSGELFF.

This clonotype was detected ten times or more. V usage is TRBV20-1 and J usage is TRBJ2-3; 10 bases agree with TRBD2. The germline V gene has CDR1 DFQATT and CDR2 SNEGSKA (reference sequence). The length of the CDR3 is 13 residues. The J segment lost 4 bases and the V segment lost 6 bases, leaving 4 bases of the junction unmatched. CDR3 sequence (DNA): TGCAGTGCCCAGCGGGAGGGCCCAGATACGCAGTATTTT. Protein sequence: CSAQREGPDTQYF.